Listed below are T cell receptor beta chains from one sample, sequenced in a study of T cells in Graves' hyperthyroidism and ophthalmopathy. MiXCR was run by TCRdb on the multiplex PCR reads, yielding one entry per CDR3 protein. The sample holds about 600,000 distinct CDR3 sequences, approximately 15% seen once. Specimen: blood. The receptors here all came from a woman in her 40s with Graves' ophthalmopathy. CDR3s include the opening cysteine and the closing phenylalanine or tryptophan. A D gene is named only where the DNA matches it firmly. Expanded clones are given a class, and other clones once, few, many or no size at all.

V gene	J gene	D gene	clone size	CDR3 DNA	CDR3 protein
TRBV12-3/TRBV12-4	TRBJ2-7	-	many	TGTGCCAGCAGTTTGGCATCGCCGGTGGATGAGCAGTACTTC	CASSLASPVDEQYF
TRBV28	TRBJ2-1	-	many	TGTGCCAGCAGTTCTGGACTTCGCGAGCAGTTCTTC	CASSSGLREQFF
TRBV7-9	TRBJ2-7	TRBD2	many	TGTGCCAGCAGCTTAGTTGTCGGTGGACTAGCGGGCTACGAGCAGTACTTC	CASSLVVGGLAGYEQYF
TRBV6-1	TRBJ2-3	-	many	TGTGCCAGCAGTGAACGTCTTATGACTAGCACAGATACGCAGTATTTT	CASSERLMTSTDTQYF
TRBV11-3	TRBJ2-3	TRBD1	many	TGTGCCAGCAGCCGGGACAGCCAACGCACAGATACGCAGTATTTT	CASSRDSQRTDTQYF
TRBV20-1	TRBJ1-5	-	-	TGCAGTGCAAACGACAGAGAGAGCAATCAGCCCCAGCATTTT	CSANDRESNQPQHF
TRBV15	TRBJ2-3	-	-	TGTGCCACCCGCAGAGGAGGGGGTCTGGCCACAGATACGCAGTATTTT	CATRRGGGLATDTQYF
TRBV14	TRBJ1-2	TRBD1	many	TGTGCCAGCAGCCCGCCCGGGACAGGGGGCGGCTATGGCTACACCTTC	CASSPPGTGGGYGYTF
TRBV28	TRBJ2-7	-	many	TGTGCCAGCAGCCGTAGATCCTACGAGCAGTACTTC	CASSRRSYEQYF
TRBV19	TRBJ2-1	-	-	TGTGCCAGTAACCAGGGGTTGATTAGGAATGAGCAGTTCTTC	CASNQGLIRNEQFF
TRBV13	TRBJ2-1	TRBD2	many	TGTGCCAGCAGCTTAGGCCCCGGGAAGGTAGCGGGGGTCGAGCAGTTCTTC	CASSLGPGKVAGVEQFF
TRBV28	TRBJ1-4	-	few	TGTGCCAGCGAGAAGCTGGGGGAAAAACTGTTTTTT	CASEKLGEKLFF
TRBV6-1	TRBJ1-2	-	many	TGTGCCAGCAGTTCTGCCGGGGGCCTGGGGTATGGCTACACCTTC	CASSSAGGLGYGYTF
TRBV4-2	TRBJ1-4	TRBD1	-	TGTGCCAGCAGCCGAGCCGGGACAGGAGCAACTAATGAAAAACTGTTTTTT	CASSRAGTGATNEKLFF
TRBV29-1	TRBJ1-2	-	few	TGCAGCGTTGAGGGCCAGGCTTTCTATGGCTACACCTTC	CSVEGQAFYGYTF